The 24 T cell receptor beta chains below all came from one sample that was sequenced in a study of long-term antiretroviral therapy in people with HIV. Researchers report immunoSEQ v3.0 was run at survey level. The data were produced by immunoSEQ multiplex PCR, yet TCRdb's version contains in-frame clones alone and is incomplete. This sample has around 33,000 clones, with around four fifths found just once. The sample in question was unsorted PBMCs, obtained 0.4 years before starting antiretroviral therapy. These receptors all come from a man aged 18 to 35 with HIV.

The J gene is TRBJ2-5, the V gene TRBV9; 11 bases match TRBD1. Germline assignment: CDR1 SGDLS and CDR2 YYNGEE. The ends lost 4 bases at V and 5 bases at J; junction bases unmatched: 16. The CDR3 is 18 amino acids. The CDR3 DNA is TGTGCCAGCAGCCCTTCCGTTAGACTGGACAGGGGGCAGGAGACCCAGTACTTC. It specifies CASSPSVRLDRGQETQYF.

The rearrangement joins TRBV5-5 to TRBJ2-1, with a weak D call TRBD1 (6 bases). Trimming removed 0 bases from V and 4 bases from J, with 11 bases in between. CDR3 length equals 15 residues. The germline CDR1 and CDR2 sequences are SGHKS and YYEKEE (reference sequence). CDR3 in amino acids: CASSLEDRGYNEQFF. The CDR3 region has the DNA TGTGCCAGCAGCTTGGAGGACAGAGGGTACAATGAGCAGTTCTTC.

This rearrangement joins TRBV4-3 to TRBJ2-1, with D perhaps TRBD1 or TRBD2 (6 bases each). The V and J ends lost 2 bases and 6 bases respectively, with 14 bases between them. Germline CDR1 and CDR2: LGHNA and YSLEER. The CDR3 extends over 15 amino acids. The CDR3 bases are TGCGCCAGCAGCCAATACAGGGACTCCCTCAATGAGCAGTTCTTC. Amino acids: CASSQYRDSLNEQFF.

The chain has TRBV19 and TRBJ1-1; D ambiguous. The V end lost 1 base, the J end lost 8 bases, and 11 bases lay between the germline ends. This CDR3 is built from 13 residues. Germline lookup yields CDR1 LNHDA and CDR2 SQIVND (reference sequence). The CDR3 sequence: CASSIGTGSEAFF. As DNA, the CDR3 is TGTGCCAGTAGTATAGGTACGGGGTCGGAAGCTTTCTTT.

The V call is TRBV28, the J call TRBJ2-1; no definite D call. The CDR3 extends over 12 amino acids. Germline V lookup: CDR1 MDHEN, CDR2 SYDVKM. Trimming removed 4 bases at V and 8 bases at J, with 9 bases between. DNA of the CDR3: TGTGCCAGCAGTTCCACTTTAGATGAGCAGTTCTTC. Translated: CASSSTLDEQFF.

This clone came up once. This sequence joins TRBV2 and TRBJ1-2; D gene ambiguous. CDR1 and CDR2 (germline): SNHLY, FYNNEI. V lost 3 bases and J lost 2, with 7 bases in between. The CDR3 loop spans 13 amino acids. The chain's CDR3 is CASSDASNYGYTF. The CDR3 DNA reads as TGTGCCAGCAGTGACGCCAGCAACTATGGCTACACCTTC.

This clone was observed once. V and J are TRBV11-2 and TRBJ1-2, with D unclear. V shed 2 bases and J shed 2 bases, with 12 bases lying between them. The germline CDR1 and CDR2 sequences are SGHAT and FQNNGV. The CDR3 runs 15 residues. DNA for the CDR3: TGTGCCAGCAGCTTATCCGGCCCCCCGAACTATGGCTACACCTTC. Amino acid sequence: CASSLSGPPNYGYTF. The variable domain in full, completed from reference TRBV11-2 and TRBJ1-2, reads EAGVAQSPRYKIIEKRQSVAFWCNPISGHATLYWYQQILGQGPKLLIQFQNNGVVDDSQLPKDRFSAERLKGVDSTLKIQPAKLEDSAVYLCASSLSGPPNYGYTFGSGTRLTVV.

DNA of the CDR3: TGCGCCAGCAGCTTGGCTAGCGAGTACAATGAGCAGTTCTTC. Protein: CASSLASEYNEQFF. The genes are TRBV5-1 and TRBJ2-1, with TRBD2 as a possible D gene (6 bases). The CDR3 runs 14 residues. The V gene's germline CDR1 is SGHRS and CDR2 YFSETQ. The V end was cut by 0 bases, the J end by 4 bases, with 8 bases between.

The chain recombines TRBV4-2 with TRBJ2-3, with 8 bases fitting TRBD2. The germline gives CDR1 LGHNA, CDR2 YNFKEQ. The CDR3 contains 16 residues. V lost 1 base to trimming and J lost 1 base; unmatched junction nucleotides: 4. CDR3 residues: CASSQVAAGGTDTQYF. The CDR3 nucleotides read TGTGCCAGCAGCCAAGTCGCAGCGGGAGGCACAGATACGCAGTATTTT.

The chain joins TRBV5-5 to TRBJ1-4; weak D call: TRBD1 (5 bases). Germline-derived CDR1 and CDR2 are SGHKS and YYEKEE (reference sequence). V lost 6 bases, J lost 4 bases, and 16 bases lay in between. The CDR3 runs 15 residues. CDR3 in DNA: TGTGCCAGCATACTAGAGGGGTTGGGTAATGAAAAACTGTTTTTT. Translated: CASILEGLGNEKLFF.

V is TRBV19 and J is TRBJ1-3; D is possibly TRBD1 (6 bases). This CDR3 is built from 15 residues. In germline, CDR1 is LNHDA, CDR2 SQIVND (reference sequence). V lost 5 bases and J 0 bases, leaving 11 bases between the germline ends. The CDR3 coding sequence is TGTGCCAGTAGTTTCTTGACAGGCTCTGGAAACACCATATATTTT. Protein sequence: CASSFLTGSGNTIYF.

The V and J genes are TRBV4-3 and TRBJ1-5; D remains ambiguous. Germline V gene lookup returns CDR1 LGHNA and CDR2 YSLEER. The CDR3 has 14 residues. Trimming left V 0 bases short and J 4 bases short, with 7 bases between. The CDR3 loop is CASSQDWLNQPQHF. Written as DNA, the CDR3 is TGCGCCAGCAGCCAAGATTGGCTTAATCAGCCCCAGCATTTT.

The chain couples TRBV7-9 to TRBJ2-1; possibly TRBD1 for D (6 bases). V lost 2 bases and J 0 bases, leaving 14 bases between the germline ends. This CDR3 comprises 17 residues. In germline, CDR1 is SEHNR, CDR2 FQNEAQ (reference sequence). The CDR3 is CASSLPKTGNSYNEQFF. CDR3 coding DNA: TGTGCCAGCAGCTTACCTAAGACAGGTAACTCCTACAATGAGCAGTTCTTC.

The V call is TRBV5-1, the J call TRBJ1-4; 7 bases are shared with TRBD1. The CDR3 is made up of 15 amino acids. Germline CDR1 is SGHRS and CDR2 is YFSETQ. Unmatched junction bases numbered 4, after V lost 1 base and J lost 4 bases. The CDR3 loop is CASSLLGTVNEKLFF. The CDR3 DNA sequence: TGCGCCAGCAGCTTGTTGGGGACAGTTAATGAAAAACTGTTTTTT.

V is TRBV7-9 and J is TRBJ1-4; no firm D call. V was trimmed by 6 bases and J by 5 bases, leaving 13 bases between them. The length of the CDR3 is 14 residues. Germline CDR1 is SEHNR and CDR2 is FQNEAQ (reference sequence). CDR3 DNA sequence: TGTGCCAGCAGGACCGGGCCGTTAAATGAAAAACTGTTTTTT. Encoded protein: CASRTGPLNEKLFF.

The chain combines TRBV6-5 with TRBJ2-7; D is unresolved. Germline assignment: CDR1 MNHEY and CDR2 SVGAGI. CDR3 length: 14 residues. V shed 0 bases and J shed 11 bases, with 17 bases lying between them. The CDR3 is CASSYSSKDAEKYF. The DNA for the CDR3 is TGTGCCAGCAGTTACTCATCAAAGGACGCCGAAAAGTACTTC.

In its sample, this clone was seen once. The genes are TRBV18 and TRBJ1-3, with TRBD1 matching 7 bases. V was clipped by 3 bases and J by 2 bases; unmatched bases: 4. Germline CDR1 KGHSH, CDR2 LQKENI. The CDR3 has 15 residues. CDR3 protein: CASSPRQGTGNTIYF. CDR3 sequence (DNA): TGTGCCAGCTCACCGAGACAGGGTACTGGAAACACCATATATTTT.

This sequence joins TRBV14 and TRBJ2-4; TRBD1 or TRBD2 may be the D gene (5 bases each). The V gene lost 1 base and the J gene lost 2 bases, with 9 bases spanning the gap. The CDR3 loop spans 15 amino acids. Per the germline V gene, CDR1 is SGHDN and CDR2 is FVKESK. The CDR3 here is CASSQVGGPKNIQYF. CDR3 in DNA: TGTGCCAGCAGCCAAGTTGGGGGACCCAAAAACATTCAGTACTTC.

A few counts support this clone. The gene calls are TRBV4-1 and TRBJ1-5, with TRBD1 as a possible D gene (5 bases). Germline CDR1 and CDR2: MGHRA and YSYEKL. CDR3 length: 19 amino acids. V was cut by 0 bases and J by 3 bases, with 21 bases left in between. CDR3 amino acids: CASSQEASVGGPLNQPQHF. Here the CDR3 DNA reads TGCGCCAGCAGCCAAGAGGCATCGGTCGGGGGTCCACTCAATCAGCCCCAGCATTTT.

The rearrangement links TRBV28 to TRBJ2-1, with 8 positions matching TRBD2. This CDR3 comprises 15 residues. V was pared by 4 bases and J by 2 bases, with 4 bases of the junction left unmatched. CDR1 and CDR2 (germline): MDHEN, SYDVKM. CDR3 in amino acids: CASSSSGSAYNEQFF. The DNA of the CDR3 is TGTGCCAGCAGTTCTAGCGGGTCCGCCTACAATGAGCAGTTCTTC.

The chain uses TRBV5-1 and TRBJ1-2; TRBD1 matches 7 bases. Germline V gives CDR1 SGHRS, CDR2 YFSETQ. The CDR3 sequence is 14 residues long. Unmatched junction bases numbered 1, after V lost 0 bases and J lost 2 bases. CDR3 amino acids: CASSLGDSNYGYTF. The CDR3 coding sequence is TGCGCCAGCAGCTTGGGGGACAGCAACTATGGCTACACCTTC.

This clone has only a few counts. The chain recombines TRBV5-6 with TRBJ1-6; TRBD1 matches 7 bases. This CDR3 has 18 residues. V gave up 3 bases and J gave up 6 bases; unmatched junction bases: 15. CDR1 is SGHDT and CDR2 is YYEEEE in the germline V gene. CDR3 in DNA: TGTGCCAGCAGCTCGCCCAAATTCCGACAGGGCCGTAATTCACCCCTCCACTTT. This translates into CASSSPKFRQGRNSPLHF.

V gene TRBV7-9 combines with J gene TRBJ1-1; D ambiguous. The germline V gene has CDR1 SEHNR and CDR2 FQNEAQ (reference sequence). Deletions cut 8 bases from V and 1 base from J, with 8 bases between. CDR3 size: 12 residues. This CDR3 reads CASQRTNTEAFF. The CDR3 DNA reads as TGTGCCAGCCAAAGGACGAACACTGAAGCTTTCTTT.

The rearrangement joins TRBV19 to TRBJ1-5; a weak D match, TRBD1 (5 bases). The V gene's germline CDR1 is LNHDA and CDR2 SQIVND (reference sequence). Trimming cost V 1 base and J 6 bases, with 13 bases left between them. CDR3 size: 15 residues. CDR3 protein: CASSIAGPGGQPQHF. The CDR3 coding sequence is TGTGCCAGTAGTATAGCGGGGCCAGGTGGTCAGCCCCAGCATTTT.